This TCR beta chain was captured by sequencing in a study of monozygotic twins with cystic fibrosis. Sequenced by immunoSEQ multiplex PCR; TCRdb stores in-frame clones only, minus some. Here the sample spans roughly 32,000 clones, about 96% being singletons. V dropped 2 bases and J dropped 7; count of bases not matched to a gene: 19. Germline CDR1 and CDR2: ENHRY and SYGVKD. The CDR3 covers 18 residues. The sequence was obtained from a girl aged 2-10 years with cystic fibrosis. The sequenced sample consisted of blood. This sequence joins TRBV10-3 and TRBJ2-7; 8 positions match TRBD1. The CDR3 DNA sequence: TGTGCCATCAGTGAGAAGAGTTGGCGGGGAAAGACAGGGGTTGAGCAGTACTTC. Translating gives CAISEKSWRGKTGVEQYF.